Here is one T cell receptor (beta chain) with its context. What it recognizes is unknown. Libraries were prepared by immunoSEQ multiplex PCR; TCRdb keeps only in-frame clonotypes and omits some of them. The sample records roughly 81,000 clones, around nine tenths being singletons. This specimen comes from a study of T cell responses to AZD1222 COVID-19 vaccine. Study-wide findings and caveats: Spike-specific TCR repertoires showed rising breadth and depth after two AZD1222 doses. Along spike, vaccine-associated CD4 TCRs were found throughout, with dominance at 160-218 and 743-854. Repertoire sampling was restricted to post-peak T cell response timepoints. The donor cohort was predominantly white British with a female majority, and clonal diversity may have been underestimated.

The TCR originated in an adult in good health. The source material was peripheral blood, sampled on day 0 of AZD1222 vaccination.

DNA of the CDR3: TGTGCCAGCAGCCCCGACCAGCGGCGATGGTCTGGAACGGTTAACGGGGAGCTGTTTTTT. This codes for CASSPDQRRWSGTVNGELFF. The chain links TRBV7-3 to TRBJ2-2, with D possibly being TRBD2 (5 bases). This CDR3 region has 20 residues. The germline CDR1 and CDR2 sequences are SGHTA and FQGTGA. The V gene lost 5 bases and the J gene lost 7 bases, with 32 bases spanning the gap.